Sequencing of this T cell receptor beta chain was carried out in a study of CXCR3-negative and CXCR3-positive naive CD8 T cells. The study, taken as a whole, reports: Memory CD8+ cells showed much lower diversity, while both naive subsets were comparably high.

Concerning this clonotype: The target antigen is unknown.

Through 5' RACE with UMI labels, the TRB cDNA libraries were prepared. TCRdb reprocessed the 5' RACE reads and keeps a single row for each CDR3 protein, giving no DNA. The sample holds around 140,000 distinct CDR3 sequences. The CDR3 runs to 13 residues. Germline CDR1 and CDR2: SGHAT and FQNNGV. The source of this sequence is a human donor in good health. Some clones in this sample may be carry-over from other donors' samples. Sample: naive CXCR3- CD8+ T cells from blood. Described subset: CD45RO-CCR7+CD27+CD95- naive CD8+ T cells lacking CXCR3 (TNR3-). The chain combines TRBV11-2 with TRBJ2-7; absent DNA, TCRdb's TRBD1 call cannot be checked. The CDR3 here is CATSAGGRYEQYF.